These 24 T cell receptor beta chains came from one sample sequenced in a study of cytomegalovirus exposure and HLA in healthy donors. A multiplex PCR was run with 60 Vbeta primers and 13 Jbeta primers. Sequencing was performed with immunoSEQ multiplex PCR; in TCRdb, only in-frame clones are kept and a portion is missing. The sample lists roughly 120,000 clones, around 72% occurring once. The sequenced material came from PBMCs. The origin of the receptors is a woman aged 40 to 49 in good health and CMV-seropositive.

This clone was detected ten times or more. This sequence joins TRBV7-2 and TRBJ1-1; unclear D gene. The CDR3 covers 13 residues. The V gene lost 6 bases and the J gene lost 3 bases, with 11 bases spanning the gap. CDR1 SGHTA and CDR2 FQGNSA come from the germline V gene. CDR3 nucleotide sequence: TGTGCCAGCAGTGAGCAGAGGTACACTGAAGCTTTCTTT. It yields the protein CASSEQRYTEAFF.

This chain uses TRBV11-2 with TRBJ2-7; no definite D call. The CDR3 runs to 13 residues. CDR1 and CDR2 from the germline V gene are SGHAT and FQNNGV. V was shortened by 5 bases and J by 5 bases, with 13 bases between the two germline ends. CDR3 coding DNA: TGTGCCAGCAGCCTTAGCCTCACCAACGAGCAGTACTTC. Its protein is CASSLSLTNEQYF.

This clone was observed a few times. The chain links TRBV7-8 to TRBJ1-4; D call uncertain. The CDR3 loop spans 14 amino acids. V was clipped by 1 base and J by 12 bases, with 15 bases between them. Looked up from germline, CDR1 is SGHVS and CDR2 is FQNEAQ. The CDR3 here is CASSLGSQSPQLFF. The CDR3 DNA follows: TGTGCCAGCAGCTTAGGTTCACAAAGTCCCCAACTGTTTTTT.

The CDR3 nucleotides are TGTGCCAGCAGGAAGGAGGGGCTTCGGCAGTTCTTC. Encoded protein: CASRKEGLRQFF. The chain carries TRBV6-6 and TRBJ2-1; D might be TRBD2 (6 bases). Germline-derived CDR1 and CDR2 are MNHNY and SVGAGI (reference sequence). V shed 6 bases and J shed 12 bases, with 15 bases lying between them. The CDR3 is made up of 12 amino acids.

This sequence joins TRBV6-5 and TRBJ1-2; D is perhaps TRBD1 (6 bases). Germline V gives CDR1 MNHEY, CDR2 SVGAGI. V gave up 0 bases and J gave up 7 bases, with 15 bases separating them. The CDR3 is made up of 15 amino acids. In DNA form, the CDR3 reads TGTGCCAGCAGTTACTCTTTCGCGTTAGGGGGTGGCTACACCTTC. Amino acids: CASSYSFALGGGYTF.

J is TRBJ2-3 and V is TRBV10-2; 9 bases match TRBD1. CDR1 and CDR2 from the germline V gene are WSHSY and SAAADI. Trimming cost V 9 bases and J 7 bases; bases outside gene matches: 11. This CDR3 has 14 amino acids. CDR3: CASQGSQGAYTQYF. DNA for the CDR3: TGCGCCAGTCAGGGTTCACAGGGGGCTTATACGCAGTATTTT.

The chain carries TRBV11-2 and TRBJ2-7, with 12 bases matching TRBD2. This CDR3 comprises 17 residues. The V and J ends lost 5 bases and 2 bases, in that order; junction bases with no gene match: 10. The germline V gene has CDR1 SGHAT and CDR2 FQNNGV. This CDR3 is CASSITGTSGLTYEQYF. In DNA, the CDR3 is TGTGCCAGCAGCATAACCGGGACTAGCGGGCTAACCTACGAGCAGTACTTC. Based on the CDR3 plus reference TRBV11-2 and TRBJ2-7, the full variable domain is EAGVAQSPRYKIIEKRQSVAFWCNPISGHATLYWYQQILGQGPKLLIQFQNNGVVDDSQLPKDRFSAERLKGVDSTLKIQPAKLEDSAVYLCASSITGTSGLTYEQYFGPGTRLTVT.

This clone was observed a single time. The chain carries TRBV2 and TRBJ1-2, with a weak D call TRBD1 (6 bases). V was clipped by 8 bases and J by 8 bases, with 18 bases between them. Germline CDR1 and CDR2: SNHLY and FYNNEI. This CDR3 contains 13 residues. CDR3 in amino acids: CASPPDVDRGYTF. The CDR3 DNA follows: TGTGCCAGCCCCCCCGACGTGGACAGAGGCTACACCTTC.

The gene calls are TRBV29-1 and TRBJ1-4; TRBD1 is a possible D gene (6 bases). V lost 4 bases, J lost 6 bases, and 12 bases lay in between. This CDR3 contains 13 residues. Germline-derived CDR1 and CDR2 are SQVTM and ANQGSEA. This chain's CDR3 is CSVGHRVDEKLFF. The CDR3 DNA reads TGCAGCGTTGGGCACAGGGTGGATGAAAAACTGTTTTTT.

V is TRBV10-3 and J is TRBJ2-7; TRBD2 matches at 12 bases. The CDR3 loop spans 13 amino acids. The germline V gene has CDR1 ENHRY and CDR2 SYGVKD. J was trimmed by 6 bases and V by 10 bases; bases with no gene match: 7. CDR3 residues: CATLAGGRVEQYF. For the CDR3, the DNA is TGTGCCACCCTAGCGGGGGGGCGAGTCGAGCAGTACTTC.

The chain carries TRBV7-2 and TRBJ1-2; tentatively, D is TRBD1 (6 bases). Trimming removed 3 bases from V and 10 bases from J, with 12 bases in between. From germline, CDR1 is SGHTA and CDR2 FQGNSA. This CDR3 has 12 amino acids. The CDR3 sequence is CASSLQQGHYTF. CDR3 nucleotide sequence: TGTGCCAGCAGCTTGCAACAGGGACACTACACCTTC.

V and J are TRBV2 and TRBJ2-4; tentative D call: TRBD2 (6 bases). Germline V gives CDR1 SNHLY, CDR2 FYNNEI. Trimming shortened V by 4 bases and J by 7 bases, and 14 bases separated the two germline ends. The CDR3 has 14 amino acids. The CDR3 DNA sequence: TGTGCCAGCAGTGGACGGTCCCGGGAGAACATTCAGTACTTC. It yields the protein CASSGRSRENIQYF.

The chain links TRBV7-8 to TRBJ1-5, with D tentatively TRBD1 (5 bases). Per the germline V gene, CDR1 is SGHVS and CDR2 is FQNEAQ. The CDR3 is 13 amino acids. V lost 5 bases, J lost 5 bases, and 10 bases lay in between. The CDR3 nucleotides read TGTGCCAGCAGCGGATCAGGGCATCAGCCCCAGCATTTT. Translating gives CASSGSGHQPQHF.

The chain carries TRBV6-1 and TRBJ1-4; D is uncertain. Trimming removed 11 bases from V and 7 bases from J, with 20 bases in between. Per the germline V gene, CDR1 is MNHNS and CDR2 is SASEGT. The CDR3 contains 14 residues. The CDR3 DNA follows: TGTGCCTCAGCACGGTTCGAAGGAGCTGAAAAACTGTTTTTT. It yields the protein CASARFEGAEKLFF.

Notes on this clone: Compared with germline, one end of the junction differs, possibly owing to a read error. The V call is TRBV29-1, the J call TRBJ1-3; 7 nucleotides align to TRBD1. This CDR3 is 14 amino acids long. Germline lookup yields CDR1 SQVTM and CDR2 ANQGSEA. CDR3 loop: CSVEGTAAGNTIYF. CDR3 nucleotides: TGCAGCGTCGAAGGGACAGCCGCTGGAAACACCATATATTTT.

This chain links TRBV5-1 with TRBJ2-5; 9 nucleotides line up with TRBD2. The CDR3 is made up of 15 amino acids. Germline lookup yields CDR1 SGHRS and CDR2 YFSETQ. Losses at the gene ends were 3 bases for V and 4 bases for J; bases not matched to a gene: 7. CDR3 in DNA: TGCGCCAGCAGCTCGACTAGCGGCCAGACAGAGACCCAGTACTTC. It translates to CASSSTSGQTETQYF.

The chain is built from TRBV5-1 and TRBJ1-1; tentatively, D is TRBD1 (6 bases). Germline CDR1 reads SGHRS; CDR2 reads YFSETQ. This CDR3 contains 14 residues. The ends were cut back, 0 bases at V and 7 bases at J, with 13 bases in the middle. The CDR3 DNA follows: TGCGCCAGCAGCTTGGTGGGGGGCGGGGGTGAAGCTTTCTTT. Translation gives CASSLVGGGGEAFF.

This clone was observed many times. The chain uses TRBV4-3 and TRBJ1-2, with 7 positions matching TRBD1. Germline V gene lookup returns CDR1 LGHNA and CDR2 YSLEER. Unmatched junction bases numbered 9, after V lost 0 bases and J lost 8 bases. This CDR3 is 15 amino acids long. The CDR3 DNA reads as TGCGCCAGCAGCCAAGATTTGGGGCAGGGGGAAGGCTACACCTTC. Its translation: CASSQDLGQGEGYTF.

The CDR3 DNA is TGCGCCAGCAGCTTTACAGGGGACTATGGCTACACCTTC. Protein: CASSFTGDYGYTF. The J gene is TRBJ1-2, the V gene TRBV5-1, with 7 bases identical to TRBD1. This CDR3 is 13 amino acids long. The germline CDR1 and CDR2 sequences are SGHRS and YFSETQ. After removal of 2 bases from V and 3 bases from J, the junction contained 1 base not matched to a gene.

CDR3 region: CASSLDYSWTEAFF. The CDR3 DNA is TGTGCCAGCAGCTTGGATTACAGTTGGACTGAAGCTTTCTTT. This chain connects TRBV5-6 to TRBJ1-1; D not certain. Trimming pared 0 bases from V and 5 bases from J, leaving 11 bases between. CDR1 and CDR2 from the germline V gene are SGHDT and YYEEEE. The CDR3 extends over 14 amino acids.

Only a few counts were recorded for this clone. CDR3 sequence (DNA): TGCGCCAGCAGCCAAGGACAGGGCGGCACCGGGGAGCTGTTTTTT. It specifies CASSQGQGGTGELFF. The rearrangement joins TRBV4-3 to TRBJ2-2; 7 bases are a match to TRBD1. The junction had 3 bases not matched to a gene; V was cut back by 1 base and J by 4 bases. The CDR3 is 15 amino acids. Germline CDR1 is LGHNA and CDR2 is YSLEER.

The chain uses TRBV7-9 and TRBJ2-2; tentative D call: TRBD2 (5 bases). This CDR3 comprises 12 residues. Per germline, CDR1 SEHNR and CDR2 FQNEAQ (reference sequence). Between the trimmed V and J ends, which lost 6 bases and 6 bases, there was a span of 8 bases. CDR3: CASSAGAGELFF. The CDR3 nucleotides read TGTGCCAGCAGTGCCGGGGCCGGGGAGCTGTTTTTT.

This clone was observed once. The chain uses TRBV5-1 and TRBJ1-2; TRBD1 is a possible D gene (5 bases). From germline, CDR1 is SGHRS and CDR2 YFSETQ. The CDR3 loop spans 15 amino acids. Trimming shortened V by 3 bases and J by 8 bases, and 20 bases separated the two germline ends. As DNA, the CDR3 is TGCGCCAGCAGCTCCCCCTCTGGGGGGTGGGAAGGCTACACCTTC. It encodes CASSSPSGGWEGYTF.

This chain links TRBV10-3 with TRBJ1-2, with 8 bases that match TRBD1. CDR3 length equals 16 residues. J gave up 4 bases and V 3 bases, and 10 bases lay outside the gene matches. Germline V lookup: CDR1 ENHRY, CDR2 SYGVKD. CDR3 coding DNA: TGTGCCATCAGTGAATTGGGGCAGGGGGCTTCCTATGGCTACACCTTC. Its translation is CAISELGQGASYGYTF.